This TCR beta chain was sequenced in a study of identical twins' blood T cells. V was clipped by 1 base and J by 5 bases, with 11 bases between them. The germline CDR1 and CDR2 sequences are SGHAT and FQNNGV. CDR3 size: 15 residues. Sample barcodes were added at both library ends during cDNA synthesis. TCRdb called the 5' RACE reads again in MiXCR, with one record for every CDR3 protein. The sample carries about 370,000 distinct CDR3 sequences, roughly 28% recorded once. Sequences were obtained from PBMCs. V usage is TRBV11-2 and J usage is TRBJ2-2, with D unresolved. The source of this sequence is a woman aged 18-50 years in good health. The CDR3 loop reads CASSLASGRTGELFF. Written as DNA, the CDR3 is TGTGCCAGCAGCTTAGCGTCAGGTCGGACCGGGGAGCTGTTTTTT.